The present T cell receptor beta chain was sequenced within a study (dated by TCRdb to 2013 to 2016). Looking at the study overall: Whether tumor-infiltrating Tregs in breast cancer are recruited from blood Tregs or converted in situ from other CD4+ T cell subsets was tested.

The germline V gene sets CDR1 to MGHRA and CDR2 to YSYEKL. The CDR3 spans 16 residues, from the cysteine through the phenylalanine. Solely the CDR3 DNA is kept, with 48 bases framed from the first base. Full-length TCR variable regions were amplified by 5' RACE PCR with constant-region reverse primers, followed by semi-nested PCR with Nested Universal Primer A. The ReliaPrep RNA Cell Miniprep System was used to extract total RNA, which was then reverse transcribed into 5'RACE-ready cDNA with the SMARTer RACE 5'/3' Kit. Full-length TCR alpha and beta libraries were barcoded with multiplex adaptors and sequenced on an Illumina MiSeq. As for the original processing: For each of nine subset-tissue groups, sequencing data from the five patients were pooled, and the groups were then compared using unsupervised clustering of TCR gene usage. The Morisita-Horn index, with shared sequences weighted by their contribution to each repertoire, was used to calculate repertoire similarity. Clones were called with MiXCR by TCRdb after fastp trimmed the public reads at Q25, and only in-frame beta chains were retained. When rows share a CDR3 protein, they turn into one entry using the most common DNA and genes. TCRdb's processing, not the study's, gives the V and J calls here. The sample includes about 47,000 distinct CDR3 sequences, with 25% to 30% observed a single time. Of the sample, approximately 2.3% is held by the ten largest clones.

General findings and caveats noted by the study authors: The greatest overlap of tumor-infiltrating Treg TCR alpha and beta sequences was observed with tumor naive CD4+ T cells, followed by blood naive CD4+ T cells. In terms of TCR gene usage, tumor memory CD4+ T cells clustered together with blood and lymph node memory CD4+ cells, as well as with lymph node naive CD4+ cells. The validation in the larger cohort was limited to a single TCR beta V-J rearrangement instead of whole repertoires.

This clonotype was observed a single time. There is no known antigen for this receptor. One end of the junction is discordant with germline, which a read error may explain. To purify naive CD4+ T cells, the Miltenyi Naive CD4+ T Cell Isolation kit was used, and CD25 microbeads served to deplete Tregs. Tregs, naive and memory CD4+ T cells from tumor, blood and ipsilateral draining lymph nodes of 4 or 5 breast cancer patients underwent full-length TCR alpha and beta sequencing. Ficoll density gradient centrifugation was used to isolate mononuclear cells from lymph nodes or from 45 to 50 ml of peripheral blood. Sorted cell populations were confirmed by FACS to exceed 90% purity.

What was sequenced was naive CD4+ T cells sorted from blood. The cell subset or site label, read with the paper, signifies: naive CD4+ T cells, CD4+CD45RA+CD25-. In this chain, TRBV4-1 is recombined with TRBJ1-5; matching of 5 bases hints at TRBD1 as the D gene. The clonotype comes from a female donor with breast cancer. The CDR3 in this case is CASSQGGAVWNQPLHF. The sequence in DNA is TGCGCCAGCAGCCAAGGAGGGGCGGTGTGGAATCAGCCCCTGCATTTT.